This TCR beta chain stems from a study of cytomegalovirus exposure and HLA in healthy donors. Study background: The study placed about 81% of its 398 genotyped donors in the Caucasian-associated ancestry cluster.

In its sample, this clone was seen a few times. Antigen: not known. CDR3 length: 16 amino acids. Germline V gene sequence: CDR1 LGHNA, CDR2 YNFKEQ. Trimming pared 0 bases from V and 0 bases from J, leaving 9 bases between. Vbeta (60) and Jbeta (13) primers were used in the PCR. Authors' processing steps: There were 70 million to 95 million unique TCR beta chains by a later count, and some 12 million of them were shared. Here immunoSEQ multiplex PCR was the method, and the copy in TCRdb shows in-frame clones only, minus some. Clonal size and the V and J genes are those of that table, whereas D and trimming came from the DNA. The table has 200,000 to 250,000 clones, about two thirds seen once. Study-level results: Later on, an analysis tied about 17,000 TCR beta sequences to HLA alleles at 0.05 false discovery rate. Analysis performed later showed TCR beta chains linked to HLA being more clonally expanded than equally common others.

Sequencing was done on a sample of PBMCs. The V gene is TRBV4-2, the J gene TRBJ1-3, with D tentatively TRBD1 (5 bases). The sequence came from a man aged 35 to 55 in good health and CMV-seropositive. DNA for the CDR3: TGTGCCAGCAGCCAAGAGGGGGGAAGCTCTGGAAACACCATATATTTT. Translated: CASSQEGGSSGNTIYF.